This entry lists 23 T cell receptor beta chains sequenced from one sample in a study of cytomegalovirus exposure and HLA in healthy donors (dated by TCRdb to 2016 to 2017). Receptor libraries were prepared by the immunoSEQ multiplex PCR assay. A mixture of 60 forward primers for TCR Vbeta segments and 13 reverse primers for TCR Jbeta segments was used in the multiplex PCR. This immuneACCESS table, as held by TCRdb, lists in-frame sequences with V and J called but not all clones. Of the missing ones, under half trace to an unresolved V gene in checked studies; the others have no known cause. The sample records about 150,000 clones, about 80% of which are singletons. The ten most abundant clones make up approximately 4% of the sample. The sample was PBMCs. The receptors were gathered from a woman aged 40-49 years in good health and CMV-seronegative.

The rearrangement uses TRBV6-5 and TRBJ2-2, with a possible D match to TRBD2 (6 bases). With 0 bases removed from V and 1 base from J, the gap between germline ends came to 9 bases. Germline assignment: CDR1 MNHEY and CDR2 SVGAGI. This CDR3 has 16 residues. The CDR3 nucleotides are TGTGCCAGCAGTTACTCGCCGGGGGTGAACACCGGGGAGCTGTTTTTT. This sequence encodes CASSYSPGVNTGELFF.

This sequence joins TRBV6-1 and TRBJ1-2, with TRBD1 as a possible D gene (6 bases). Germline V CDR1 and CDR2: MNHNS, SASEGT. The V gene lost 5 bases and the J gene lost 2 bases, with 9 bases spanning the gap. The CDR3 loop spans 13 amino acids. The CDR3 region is CASSPTGNYGYTF. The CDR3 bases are TGTGCCAGCAGTCCCACAGGGAACTATGGCTACACCTTC.

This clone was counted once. The CDR3 DNA sequence: TGTGCCAGCAGCCAAGATTCTAGCGGGGTCGTTAGGACCCAGTACTTC. The encoded protein is CASSQDSSGVVRTQYF. The gene calls are TRBV4-2 and TRBJ2-5; 9 bases are shared with TRBD2. The CDR3 length is 16 residues. V dropped 0 bases and J dropped 7; count of bases not matched to a gene: 9. Germline V gene sequence: CDR1 LGHNA, CDR2 YNFKEQ.

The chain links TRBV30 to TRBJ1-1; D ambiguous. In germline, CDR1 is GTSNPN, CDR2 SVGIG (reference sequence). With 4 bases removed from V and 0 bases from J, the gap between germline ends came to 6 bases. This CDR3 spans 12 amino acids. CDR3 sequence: CAWKSLNTEAFF. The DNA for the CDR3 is TGTGCCTGGAAGAGCCTGAACACTGAAGCTTTCTTT.

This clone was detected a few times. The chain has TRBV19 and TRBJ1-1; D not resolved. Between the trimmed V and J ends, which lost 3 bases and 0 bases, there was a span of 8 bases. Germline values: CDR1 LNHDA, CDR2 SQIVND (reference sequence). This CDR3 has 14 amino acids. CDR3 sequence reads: CASSMTGMNTEAFF. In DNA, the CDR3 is TGTGCCAGTAGTATGACGGGAATGAACACTGAAGCTTTCTTT.

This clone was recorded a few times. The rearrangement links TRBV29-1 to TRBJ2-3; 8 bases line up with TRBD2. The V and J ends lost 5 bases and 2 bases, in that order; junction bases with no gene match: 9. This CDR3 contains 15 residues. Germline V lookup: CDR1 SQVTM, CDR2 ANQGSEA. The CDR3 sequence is CSVSSAGGTTDTQYF. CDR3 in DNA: TGCAGCGTTTCTTCGGCGGGGGGAACCACAGATACGCAGTATTTT.

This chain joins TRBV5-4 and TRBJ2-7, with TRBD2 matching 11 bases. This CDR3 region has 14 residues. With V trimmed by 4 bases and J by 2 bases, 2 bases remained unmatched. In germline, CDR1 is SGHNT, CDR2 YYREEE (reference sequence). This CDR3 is CASSQGLAAYEQYF. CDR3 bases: TGTGCCAGCAGCCAGGGACTAGCGGCCTACGAGCAGTACTTC.

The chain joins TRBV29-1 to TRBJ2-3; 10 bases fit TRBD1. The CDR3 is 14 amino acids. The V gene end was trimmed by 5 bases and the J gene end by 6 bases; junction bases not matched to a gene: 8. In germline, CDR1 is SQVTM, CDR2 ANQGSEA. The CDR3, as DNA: TGCAGCGTTACCGGGGGGACAGGGGCGGATACGCAGTATTTT. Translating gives CSVTGGTGADTQYF.

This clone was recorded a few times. CDR3 loop: CASSDSAGGNDEQFF. The CDR3 DNA sequence: TGTGCCAGCAGTGACTCAGCGGGAGGGAACGATGAGCAGTTCTTC. The chain couples TRBV6-4 to TRBJ2-1; TRBD2 matches at 10 bases. The CDR3 has 15 amino acids. The germline gives CDR1 MRHNA, CDR2 SNTAGT. V lost 0 bases, J lost 8 bases, and 4 bases stayed unmatched.

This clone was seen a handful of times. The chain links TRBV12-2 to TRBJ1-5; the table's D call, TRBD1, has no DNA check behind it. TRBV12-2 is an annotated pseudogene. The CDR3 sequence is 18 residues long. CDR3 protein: CASRFQHRDRGLPQPQHF. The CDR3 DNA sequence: TGTGCAAGTCGCTTCCAACATAGGGACAGGGGATTGCCTCAGCCCCAGCATTTT.

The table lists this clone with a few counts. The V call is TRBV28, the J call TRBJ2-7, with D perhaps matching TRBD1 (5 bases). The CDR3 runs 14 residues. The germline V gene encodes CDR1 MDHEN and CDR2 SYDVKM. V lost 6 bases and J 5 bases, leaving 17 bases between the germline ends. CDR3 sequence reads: CASSPPRVVDEQYF. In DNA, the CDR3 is TGTGCCAGCAGCCCTCCCAGGGTCGTCGACGAGCAGTACTTC.

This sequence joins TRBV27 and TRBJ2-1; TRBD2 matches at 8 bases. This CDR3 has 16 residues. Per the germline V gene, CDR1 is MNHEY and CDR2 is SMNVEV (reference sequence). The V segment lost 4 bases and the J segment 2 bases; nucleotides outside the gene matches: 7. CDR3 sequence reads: CASSYSAGEAYNEQFF. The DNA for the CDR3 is TGTGCCAGCAGTTACTCAGCGGGAGAGGCCTACAATGAGCAGTTCTTC.

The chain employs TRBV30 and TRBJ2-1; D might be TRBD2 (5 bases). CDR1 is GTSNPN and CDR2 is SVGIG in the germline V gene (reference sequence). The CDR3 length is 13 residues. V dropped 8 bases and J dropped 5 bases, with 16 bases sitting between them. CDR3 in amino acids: CAVALSRDNEQFF. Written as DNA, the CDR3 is TGTGCCGTAGCGCTTTCCCGGGACAATGAGCAGTTCTTC.

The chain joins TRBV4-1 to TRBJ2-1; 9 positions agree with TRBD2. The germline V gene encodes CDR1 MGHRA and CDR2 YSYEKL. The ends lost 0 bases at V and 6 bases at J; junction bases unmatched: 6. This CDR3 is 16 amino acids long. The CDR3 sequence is CASSQDSGLASNEQFF. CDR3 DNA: TGCGCCAGCAGCCAAGACAGCGGACTAGCGAGCAATGAGCAGTTCTTC.

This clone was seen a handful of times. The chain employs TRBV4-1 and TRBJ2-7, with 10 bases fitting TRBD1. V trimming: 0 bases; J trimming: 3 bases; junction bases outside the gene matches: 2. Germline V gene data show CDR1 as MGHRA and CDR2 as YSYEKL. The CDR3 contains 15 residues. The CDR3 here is CASSQDGTGDYEQYF. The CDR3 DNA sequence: TGCGCCAGCAGCCAAGATGGGACAGGGGACTACGAGCAGTACTTC.

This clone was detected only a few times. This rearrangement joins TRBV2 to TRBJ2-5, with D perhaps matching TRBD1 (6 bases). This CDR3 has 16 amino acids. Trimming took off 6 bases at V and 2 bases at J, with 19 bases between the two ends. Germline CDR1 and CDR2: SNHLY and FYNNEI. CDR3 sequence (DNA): TGTGCCAGCAGCGCGGACAGTCTCGACGTACAAGAGACCCAGTACTTC. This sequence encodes CASSADSLDVQETQYF. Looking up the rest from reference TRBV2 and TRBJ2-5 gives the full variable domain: EPEVTQTPSHQVTQMGQEVILRCVPISNHLYFYWYRQILGQKVEFLVSFYNNEISEKSEIFDDQFSVERPDGSNFTLKIRSTKLEDSAMYFCASSADSLDVQETQYFGPGTRLLVL.

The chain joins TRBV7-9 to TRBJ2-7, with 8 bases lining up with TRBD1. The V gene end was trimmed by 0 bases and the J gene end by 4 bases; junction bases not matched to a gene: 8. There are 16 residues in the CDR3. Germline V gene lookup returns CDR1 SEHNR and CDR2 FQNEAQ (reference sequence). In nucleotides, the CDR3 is TGTGCCAGCAGCTTAGCAAGACCGGGACAGGAGTACGAGCAGTACTTC. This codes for CASSLARPGQEYEQYF. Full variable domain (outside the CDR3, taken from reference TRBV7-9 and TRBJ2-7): DTGVSQNPRHKITKRGQNVTFRCDPISEHNRLYWYRQTLGQGPEFLTYFQNEAQLEKSRLLSDRFSAERPKGSFSTLEIQRTEQGDSAMYLCASSLARPGQEYEQYFGPGTRLTVT.

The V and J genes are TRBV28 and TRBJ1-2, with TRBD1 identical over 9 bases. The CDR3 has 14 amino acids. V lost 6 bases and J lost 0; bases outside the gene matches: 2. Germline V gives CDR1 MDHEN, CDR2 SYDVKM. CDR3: CASRRTGANYGYTF. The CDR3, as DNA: TGTGCCAGCAGAAGGACAGGGGCTAACTATGGCTACACCTTC.

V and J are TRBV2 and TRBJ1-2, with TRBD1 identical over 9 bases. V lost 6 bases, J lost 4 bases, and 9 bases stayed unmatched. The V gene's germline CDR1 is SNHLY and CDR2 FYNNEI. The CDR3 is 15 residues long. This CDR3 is CASSAIQGAAYGYTF. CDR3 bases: TGTGCCAGCAGCGCTATACAGGGGGCGGCCTATGGCTACACCTTC. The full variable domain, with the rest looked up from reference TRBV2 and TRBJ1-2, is EPEVTQTPSHQVTQMGQEVILRCVPISNHLYFYWYRQILGQKVEFLVSFYNNEISEKSEIFDDQFSVERPDGSNFTLKIRSTKLEDSAMYFCASSAIQGAAYGYTFGSGTRLTVV.

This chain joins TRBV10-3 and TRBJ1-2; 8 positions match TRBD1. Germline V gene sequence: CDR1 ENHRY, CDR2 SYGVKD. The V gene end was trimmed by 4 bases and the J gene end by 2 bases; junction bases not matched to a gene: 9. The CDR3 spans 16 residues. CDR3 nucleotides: TGTGCCATCAGTGGCGCACGGGACAGGCGGAACTATGGCTACACCTTC. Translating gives CAISGARDRRNYGYTF.

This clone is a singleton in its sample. CDR3 in amino acids: CASSPSGTGRDYGYTF. The DNA of the CDR3 is TGCGCCAGCAGCCCCAGCGGGACAGGGAGAGACTATGGCTACACCTTC. The chain links TRBV4-1 to TRBJ1-2; 9 nucleotides align to TRBD1. Trimming removed 4 bases from V and 3 bases from J; junction bases left unmatched: 9. Germline assignment: CDR1 MGHRA and CDR2 YSYEKL. The CDR3 spans 16 residues.

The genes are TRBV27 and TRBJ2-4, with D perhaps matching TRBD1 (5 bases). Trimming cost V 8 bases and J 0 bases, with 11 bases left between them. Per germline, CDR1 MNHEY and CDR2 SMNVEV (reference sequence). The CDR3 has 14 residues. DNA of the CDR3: TGTGCCAGCTCCCAGGGCTTAGCCAAAAACATTCAGTACTTC. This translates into CASSQGLAKNIQYF.

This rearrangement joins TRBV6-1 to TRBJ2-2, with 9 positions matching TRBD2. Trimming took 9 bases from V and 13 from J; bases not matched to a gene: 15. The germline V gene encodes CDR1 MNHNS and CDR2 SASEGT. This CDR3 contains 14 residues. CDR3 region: CARSGGSYRGWLFF. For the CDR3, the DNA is TGTGCCAGAAGCGGGGGGTCTTATCGTGGGTGGCTGTTTTTT.